A selection of T cell receptor beta chains follows, all from one sample in a study of graft-versus-host responses after intestinal transplantation. No antigen has been identified for these receptors. Clones were sequenced by immunoSEQ multiplex PCR, and TCRdb holds only the in-frame ones, with some missing. The data show under 75,000 clones, with around 89% seen just once and roughly 3.9% held by the top ten. Sequenced material: unstimulated CD8+ T cells sorted from spleen or lymph node cells, taken before transplant. The receptors come from a human donor who was the organ donor for an intestinal transplant. Both conserved end residues are part of each CDR3. A D gene is named only where the DNA matches it firmly. The size of a clone is reported for some rows only, either as once, few or many, or as a class for expanded clones.

V gene,clone size,D gene,J gene,CDR3 DNA,CDR3 protein
TRBV9,NA,TRBD1,TRBJ1-2,TGTGCCAGCAGCCCTCGGACAGGGGGGATTAAGGATGGCTACACCTTC,CASSPRTGGIKDGYTF
TRBV29-1,NA,TRBD2,TRBJ2-3,TGCAGCGTTGAAACCGGGGGGACAGATACGCAGTATTTT,CSVETGGTDTQYF
TRBV6-5,few,TRBD1,TRBJ1-1,TGTGCCAGCAGTCGGAGGGGGGTTGAGGGGGCGGCTTTCTTT,CASSRRGVEGAAFF
TRBV2,NA,TRBD1,TRBJ2-5,TGTGCCAGCGTCGCGGACAGGGGCTACCAAGAGACCCAGTACTTC,CASVADRGYQETQYF
TRBV11-2,NA,NA,TRBJ2-5,TGTGCCAGCAGCTCCCAGTGGGAGACCCAGTACTTC,CASSSQWETQYF
TRBV6-5,once,NA,TRBJ1-3,TGTGCCAGCAGTTACGCGGGGGGGACTGGAAACACCATATATTTT,CASSYAGGTGNTIYF
TRBV19,NA,NA,TRBJ1-1,TGTGCCAGTAGTATTTCGCAGGGAAACACTGAAGCTTTCTTT,CASSISQGNTEAFF
TRBV28,once,NA,TRBJ1-4,TGTGCCAGCAGTTTACCCCCCAGGGCCTCTAATGAAAAACTGTTTTTT,CASSLPPRASNEKLFF
TRBV2,NA,NA,TRBJ1-6,TGTGCCAGCAGTGAAGAAGCAGGCTCCTATAATTCACCCCTCCACTTT,CASSEEAGSYNSPLHF
TRBV29-1,NA,TRBD2,TRBJ2-5,TGCAGCGTGCCCCGGGGAGGGCAAGAGACCCAGTACTTC,CSVPRGGQETQYF
TRBV9,NA,TRBD2,TRBJ2-5,TGTGCCAGCAGCGTATGGGCAGGGAGGGAGCAAGAGACCCAGTACTTC,CASSVWAGREQETQYF
TRBV4-1,NA,NA,TRBJ1-4,TGCGCCAGCACCAGCGGGGGGGGGCCAACTAATGAAAAACTGTTTTTT,CASTSGGGPTNEKLFF
TRBV6-1,NA,TRBD1,TRBJ1-5,TGTGCCAGCAGTGGGGGGACAGGGACTTATCAGCCCCAGCATTTT,CASSGGTGTYQPQHF
TRBV7-6,NA,NA,TRBJ2-2,TGTGCCAGCAGCTTAGCGAGCAATTCGAACACCGGGGAGCTGTTTTTT,CASSLASNSNTGELFF
TRBV16,NA,NA,TRBJ2-1,TGTGCCAGCAGCCTGGAGACAGGAAATACATGGCACAATGAGCAGTTCTTC,CASSLETGNTWHNEQFF
TRBV5-1,once,TRBD1,TRBJ1-2,TGCGCCAGCAGCGGTCAGGGGGTCAGGGACTATGGCTACACCTTC,CASSGQGVRDYGYTF
TRBV19,NA,NA,TRBJ2-6,TGTGCCAGTAGTATTGCGAGGGCTGGGGCCAACGTCCTGACTTTC,CASSIARAGANVLTF
TRBV27,NA,NA,TRBJ1-6,TGTGCCAGCAGTTTGGGGCGATATGGACCCCTCCACTTT,CASSLGRYGPLHF
TRBV2,NA,NA,TRBJ1-3,TGTGCCAGCAGTGAGATAATATCCGGGACTGGAAACACCATATATTTT,CASSEIISGTGNTIYF
TRBV19,few,NA,TRBJ1-1,TGTGCCAGTAGTCCTCGAGTAGGCGGCACTGAAGCTTTCTTT,CASSPRVGGTEAFF
TRBV5-6,NA,NA,TRBJ2-3,TGTGCCAGCAGCCGTGCTGGGGGCGAAGATACGCAGTATTTT,CASSRAGGEDTQYF
TRBV10-2,NA,NA,TRBJ1-1,TGCGCCAGCAGTCTACCGCGGGACGGGAGAAGAGAGACTGAAGCTTTCTTT,CASSLPRDGRRETEAFF
TRBV4-1,NA,TRBD2,TRBJ2-1,TGCGCCAGCAGCCAAGTGTGGCTTCTAGCGGGGGAACTTGTCAATGAGCAGTTCTTC,CASSQVWLLAGELVNEQFF
TRBV6-4,NA,TRBD1,TRBJ2-2,TGTGCCAGCAGTGACGGGGACAGGGCCACCGGGGAGCTGTTTTTT,CASSDGDRATGELFF
TRBV12-5,NA,TRBD2,TRBJ2-2,TGTGCTAGTGGTTTGGCCTCCGGGACTAGCGACACCGGGGAGCTGTTTTTT,CASGLASGTSDTGELFF
TRBV27,NA,NA,TRBJ2-1,TGTGCCAGCAGTGCGTTTAGTGCGGCGGGCAATGAGCAGTTCTTC,CASSAFSAAGNEQFF
TRBV2,NA,TRBD1,TRBJ1-6,TGTGCCAGCACCTCGTCTCTACAGGGGCGGGATTCACCCCTCCACTTT,CASTSSLQGRDSPLHF
TRBV27,once,TRBD1,TRBJ1-4,TGTGCCAGCAGTCCGCAGACAGGGGAGAATGAAAAACTGTTTTTT,CASSPQTGENEKLFF
TRBV29-1,NA,NA,TRBJ2-1,TGCAGCGCCCCAGGGGAGGGCGGCGGTGAGCAGTTCTTC,CSAPGEGGGEQFF
TRBV12-5,NA,NA,TRBJ1-2,TGTGCTAGTGGTTTGGTTCGCTATAACGGGGTGAAGGTCGACTATGGCTACACCTTC,CASGLVRYNGVKVDYGYTF
TRBV5-4,NA,TRBD1,TRBJ1-1,TGTGCCAGCAGCTTGAGGGACAGTGATACTGAAGCTTTCTTT,CASSLRDSDTEAFF
TRBV7-9,NA,NA,TRBJ1-2,TGTGCCAGCAGCTTAGGCACAGGTGGAAATGGCTACACCTTC,CASSLGTGGNGYTF
TRBV19,NA,NA,TRBJ1-5,TGTGCCTCGACCTCCCAGGGGTTCAATCAGCCCCAGCATTTT,CASTSQGFNQPQHF
TRBV27,NA,TRBD2,TRBJ2-2,TGTGCCAGCAGTCCCTTGGGTACTAGCGGGGGGATCACCGGGGAGCTGTTTTTT,CASSPLGTSGGITGELFF
TRBV6-5,NA,TRBD1,TRBJ2-5,TGTGCCAGCAGTCCGGGACAGGGAGAGACCCAGTACTTC,CASSPGQGETQYF
TRBV29-1,NA,TRBD1,TRBJ1-2,TGCAGCGTTCTGGACAGGGGAGGCTATGGCTACACCTTC,CSVLDRGGYGYTF
TRBV5-6,NA,NA,TRBJ2-5,TGTGCCAGCAGCTTGGGTTTCCGGGGGGCCCAGGAGACCCAGTACTTC,CASSLGFRGAQETQYF
TRBV7-6,NA,NA,TRBJ1-4,TGTGCCAGCAGAAAAGACAGCTATAATGAAAAACTGTTTTTT,CASRKDSYNEKLFF
TRBV28,NA,TRBD2,TRBJ2-3,TGTGCCAGCAGTTTCTGGCGGGGGGTGGCAGATACGCAGTATTTT,CASSFWRGVADTQYF
TRBV27,NA,NA,TRBJ2-3,TGTGCCAGCACCCATTCCGGGACTAGCACAGATACGCAGTATTTT,CASTHSGTSTDTQYF
TRBV29-1,once,NA,TRBJ1-2,TGCAGCGTTGCAGGGAACAGGGTTGGCTACACCTTC,CSVAGNRVGYTF
TRBV7-8,NA,NA,TRBJ1-6,TGTGCCAGCAGCTTAGCGAGGACAGAAATCCACTTT,CASSLARTEIHF
TRBV18,NA,TRBD1,TRBJ1-5,TGTGCCAGCTCACCAAGACAGGGGAACAATCAGCCCCAGCATTTT,CASSPRQGNNQPQHF
TRBV7-6,NA,NA,TRBJ2-3,TGTGCCAGCAGCTTAGGGCTGGGGGAGCAAGGGGGAGATACGCAGTATTTT,CASSLGLGEQGGDTQYF
TRBV12-5,NA,TRBD2,TRBJ2-3,TGTGCTAGTGATACTAGCGGGGCCGGAGGAGGTCTGTATTTT,CASDTSGAGGGLYF